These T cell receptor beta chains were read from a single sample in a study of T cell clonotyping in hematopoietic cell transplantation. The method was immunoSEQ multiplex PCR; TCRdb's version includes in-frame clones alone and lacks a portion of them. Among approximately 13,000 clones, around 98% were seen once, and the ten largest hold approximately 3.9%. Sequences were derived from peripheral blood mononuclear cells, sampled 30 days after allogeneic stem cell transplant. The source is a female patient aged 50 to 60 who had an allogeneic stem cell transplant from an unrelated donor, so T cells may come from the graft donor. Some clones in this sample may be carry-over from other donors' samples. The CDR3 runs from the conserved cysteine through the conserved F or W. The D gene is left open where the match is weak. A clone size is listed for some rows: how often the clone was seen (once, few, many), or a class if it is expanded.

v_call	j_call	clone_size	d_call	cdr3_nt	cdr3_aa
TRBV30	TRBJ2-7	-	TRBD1	TGTGCCTGGAGTGTGGGTGGGACAGGATCCTACGAGCAGTACTTC	CAWSVGGTGSYEQYF
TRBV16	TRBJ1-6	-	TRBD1	TGTGCCAGCAGCCAATTCGGACAGGGGAGTTCACCCCTCCACTTT	CASSQFGQGSSPLHF
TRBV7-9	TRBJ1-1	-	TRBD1	TGTGCCAGCAGCTTGATCACCGGGACAGGGGGTTTCGCTGAAGCTTTCTTT	CASSLITGTGGFAEAFF
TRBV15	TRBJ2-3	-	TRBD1	TGTGCCACCAGCGCAACCGGGACAGGGGGCGCCGATACGCAGTATTTT	CATSATGTGGADTQYF
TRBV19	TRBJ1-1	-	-	TGTGCCAGTAGTGACACAGGAGACACTGAAGCTTTCTTT	CASSDTGDTEAFF
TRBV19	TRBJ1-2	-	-	TGTGCCAGTAGTATAGTAGTGGAATACTATGGCTACACCTTC	CASSIVVEYYGYTF
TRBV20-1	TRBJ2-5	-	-	TGCAGTGCTGGGTTCGAAGAGACCCAGTACTTC	CSAGFEETQYF
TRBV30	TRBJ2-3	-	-	TGTGCCTGGAGTCGCACTGCTACGCAGTATTTT	CAWSRTATQYF
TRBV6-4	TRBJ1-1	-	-	TGTGCCAGCAGCAGGGTAGCGAACACTGAAGCTTTCTTT	CASSRVANTEAFF
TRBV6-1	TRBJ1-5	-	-	TGTGCCAGCAATGGACGCAGCAATCAGCCCCAGCATTTT	CASNGRSNQPQHF
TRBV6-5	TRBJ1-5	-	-	TGTGCCAGCAGTTCCGACAGGAGGGGCAATCAGCCCCAGCATTTT	CASSSDRRGNQPQHF
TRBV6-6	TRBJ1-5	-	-	TGTGCCAGCGGCAGGGCAGTCCAGAGTCAGCCCCAGCATTTT	CASGRAVQSQPQHF
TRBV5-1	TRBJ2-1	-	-	TGCGCCAGCAGCCCTGGCGGACAATCCTCCTACAATGAGCAGTTCTTC	CASSPGGQSSYNEQFF
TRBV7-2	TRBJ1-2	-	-	TGTGCCAGCAGCTCACGAGGGACTGTTTATGGCTACACCTTC	CASSSRGTVYGYTF
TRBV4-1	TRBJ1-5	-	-	TGCGCCAGCAGCCAAGGGAGGACGGGCAATCAGCCCCAGCATTTT	CASSQGRTGNQPQHF
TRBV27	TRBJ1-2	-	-	TGTGCCAGCAGTTCCCAGGCGGGGCGCCTCCGTGGCTACACCTTC	CASSSQAGRLRGYTF
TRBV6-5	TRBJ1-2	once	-	TGTGCCAGCAGAAACGGGGGGGGCTATAGCTACACCTTC	CASRNGGGYSYTF
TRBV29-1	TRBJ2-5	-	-	TGCAGCGTTGACGGTGGGGGCTCAGGGCCGGTCCAAGAGACCCAGTACTTC	CSVDGGGSGPVQETQYF
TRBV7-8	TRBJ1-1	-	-	TGTGCCAGCACCTCACAGGGTTACACTGAAGCTTTCTTT	CASTSQGYTEAFF
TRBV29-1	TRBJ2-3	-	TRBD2	TGCAGCGTTGGTCGCCTAGCGGGGGGCCGCCCTTTAGATACGCAGTATTTT	CSVGRLAGGRPLDTQYF
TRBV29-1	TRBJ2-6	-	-	TGCAGCGTTGAGGGCGTCTTGAAGGAGGGGGGGGCCAACGTCCTGACTTTC	CSVEGVLKEGGANVLTF
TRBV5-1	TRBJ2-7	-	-	TGCGCCAGCAGCTTGTTAAGTCCGGGTACCGGCGAGCAGTACTTC	CASSLLSPGTGEQYF
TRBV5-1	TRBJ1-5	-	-	TGCGCCAGCAGCGCGGACGGGTCTAGCAATCAGCCCCAGCATTTT	CASSADGSSNQPQHF
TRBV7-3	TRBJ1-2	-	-	TGTGCCAGCAGCGGCACTACGGCGGGGGGCTACACCTTC	CASSGTTAGGYTF
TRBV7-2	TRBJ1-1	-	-	TGTGCCACCCGCCCCGGGGATGAAGCTTTCTTT	CATRPGDEAFF
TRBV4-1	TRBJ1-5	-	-	-	CASSQDRSGQGSAQHF
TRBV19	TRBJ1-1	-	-	TGTGCCAGTAGTATGCGAGGGTACCCTGAAGCTTTCTTT	CASSMRGYPEAFF
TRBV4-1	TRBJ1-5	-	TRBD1	TGCGCCAGCAGCCATCGAGTTCCGGGACAGGGAAAACAGCCCCAGCATTTT	CASSHRVPGQGKQPQHF
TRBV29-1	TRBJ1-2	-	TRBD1	TGCAGCGTTGAAGGGGGACAGGGCAACTATGGCTACACCTTC	CSVEGGQGNYGYTF
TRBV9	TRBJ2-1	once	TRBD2	TGTGCCAGCAGCGTAAGCGGGGGAAACAATGAGCAGTTCTTC	CASSVSGGNNEQFF
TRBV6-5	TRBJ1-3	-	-	TGTGCCAGCAGCCGAGCGGGCGTCCCTGGAAACACCATATATTTT	CASSRAGVPGNTIYF
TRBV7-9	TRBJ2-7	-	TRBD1	TGTGCCAGCAGCCTAAGCGCAAAAATGACAGGGGGCTACGAGCAGTACTTC	CASSLSAKMTGGYEQYF
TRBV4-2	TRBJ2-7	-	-	TGTGCCAGCAGCGCCGAAAGGGGGAGCTCCTACGAGCAGTACTTC	CASSAERGSSYEQYF
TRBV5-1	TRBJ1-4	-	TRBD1	TGCGCCAGCAGCTCGGCAGGGGGTTTGGGTGAAAAACTGTTTTTT	CASSSAGGLGEKLFF
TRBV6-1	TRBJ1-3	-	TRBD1	TGTGCCAGCAGTGAACAACAGGGGAGGCTTTCTGGAAACACCATATATTTT	CASSEQQGRLSGNTIYF
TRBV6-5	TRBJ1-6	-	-	TGTGCCAGCAGTTACGGCAGTAATTCACCCCTCCACTTT	CASSYGSNSPLHF
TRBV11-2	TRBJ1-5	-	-	TGTGCCAGCAGCGACGGTTTTGCGCCCCAGCATTTT	CASSDGFAPQHF
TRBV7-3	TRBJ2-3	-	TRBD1	TGTGCCAACAGACAGGGTGGAACTAGCACAGATACGCAGTATTTT	CANRQGGTSTDTQYF
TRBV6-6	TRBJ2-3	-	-	TGTGCCAGCAGTTACACTAGCCCTAGCACAGATACGCAGTATTTT	CASSYTSPSTDTQYF
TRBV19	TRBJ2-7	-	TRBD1	TGTGCCAGTAGTATCGACAGGGAAGGTGAGCAGTACTTC	CASSIDREGEQYF
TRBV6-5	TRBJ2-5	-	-	TGTGCCAGCAGCAGCTACCTGCCCCAAGAGACCCAGTACTTC	CASSSYLPQETQYF
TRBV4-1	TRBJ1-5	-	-	TGCGCCAGCAGCCTCCGAGACACCCCCCAGCAGCCCCAGCATTTT	CASSLRDTPQQPQHF
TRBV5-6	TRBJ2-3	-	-	TGTGCCAGCAGCTTGAGGGGAAGCACAGATACGCAGTATTTT	CASSLRGSTDTQYF